A selection of T cell receptor beta chains follows, all from one sample in a study of CD8 T cells in Susac syndrome. Using its own MiXCR run on the immunoSEQ multiplex PCR reads, TCRdb lists one record per CDR3 protein. This table holds about 240,000 distinct CDR3 sequences, 90% to 96% found once. The sample taken for sequencing was CD4+ T cells from PBMCs. These receptors originate from a human donor with Susac syndrome. Both conserved end residues are part of each CDR3. D genes are given only for firm matches. Where a row states a size, it is once, few, many or the class of an expanded clone; other rows omit it.

j_call clone_size d_call v_call cdr3_nt cdr3_aa
TRBJ2-7 NA NA TRBV5-1 TGCGCCAGCAGCTTGTTTTCAAATCAGGCCTCCTACGAGCAGTACTTC CASSLFSNQASYEQYF
TRBJ2-7 once TRBD1 TRBV28 TGTGCCAGCACGGCAGGGGGCCTGTACGAGCAGTACTTC CASTAGGLYEQYF
TRBJ1-2 NA TRBD1 TRBV27 TGTGCCAGCAGTCCTGACAGGGAGCTTAACTATGGCTACACCTTC CASSPDRELNYGYTF
TRBJ2-7 NA TRBD2 TRBV29-1 TGCAGCGTAAGGACTAGCGGGAGGGCCTGGGGCGAGCAGTACTTC CSVRTSGRAWGEQYF
TRBJ2-1 NA NA TRBV10-3 TGTGCCATCAGTGAGTCGGCGGGCGAGCAGTTCTTC CAISESAGEQFF
TRBJ2-1 NA TRBD2 TRBV15 TGTGCCACCAGCAGAGCGAGTCTAGCGGGAGTTAATGAGCAGTTCTTC CATSRASLAGVNEQFF
TRBJ2-5 NA NA TRBV4-1 TGCGCCAGCAGCCAAGATCAGGGGGAGACCCAGTACTTC CASSQDQGETQYF
TRBJ1-5 NA TRBD1 TRBV6-5 TGTGCCAGCAGTTACTCGACAGGGGCCAGTCAGCCCCAGCATTTT CASSYSTGASQPQHF
TRBJ2-2 NA NA TRBV6-6 TGTGCCAGCAGTTTCCAATCGGAGCTGTTTTTT CASSFQSELFF
TRBJ1-2 NA NA TRBV20-1 TGCAGCACTACGGGAGAGGCAGTAAACTATGGCTACACCTTC CSTTGEAVNYGYTF
TRBJ2-7 NA NA TRBV2 TGTGCCAGCACCGACCTACAGGGACGCTACGAGCAGTACTTC CASTDLQGRYEQYF
TRBJ2-3 once NA TRBV9 TGTGCCAGCAGCGGACTGGACCCTAGCACAGATACGCAGTATTTT CASSGLDPSTDTQYF
TRBJ1-1 NA NA TRBV20-1 TGCAGTGCTAGAGAGGGGACTGAAGCTTTCTTT CSAREGTEAFF
TRBJ1-2 NA NA TRBV20-1 TGCAGTGCTGGACCGGGGGGGAACTATGGCTACACCTTC CSAGPGGNYGYTF
TRBJ2-7 NA NA TRBV20-1 TGCAGTGCTAGCAGACAGAGTCCCTACGAGCAGTACTTC CSASRQSPYEQYF
TRBJ1-2 once NA TRBV27 TGTGCCAGCAGTCCCGGGAGTTTAAACTATGGCTACACCTTC CASSPGSLNYGYTF
TRBJ2-6 NA NA TRBV10-1 TGCGCCAGCAGTGGGGGTACCGGGGCCAACGTCCTGACTTTC CASSGGTGANVLTF
TRBJ2-6 NA NA TRBV20-1 TGCAGTGCTAGGCAAGGTGCTGGGGCCAACGTCCTGACTTTC CSARQGAGANVLTF
TRBJ2-5 NA NA TRBV27 TGTGCCAGCAGCCGAATGGCAAACCAAGAGACCCAGTACTTC CASSRMANQETQYF
TRBJ2-3 once NA TRBV18 TGTGCCAGCTCACCGATTAGCACAGATACGCAGTATTTT CASSPISTDTQYF
TRBJ2-6 NA TRBD2 TRBV7-3 TGTGCCAGCAGCTTATTCCTAGCGGGGCCCTCTGGGGCCAACGTCCTGACTTTC CASSLFLAGPSGANVLTF
TRBJ1-2 NA NA TRBV20-1 TGCAGTGCTAAGACGGATTATGGCTACACCTTC CSAKTDYGYTF